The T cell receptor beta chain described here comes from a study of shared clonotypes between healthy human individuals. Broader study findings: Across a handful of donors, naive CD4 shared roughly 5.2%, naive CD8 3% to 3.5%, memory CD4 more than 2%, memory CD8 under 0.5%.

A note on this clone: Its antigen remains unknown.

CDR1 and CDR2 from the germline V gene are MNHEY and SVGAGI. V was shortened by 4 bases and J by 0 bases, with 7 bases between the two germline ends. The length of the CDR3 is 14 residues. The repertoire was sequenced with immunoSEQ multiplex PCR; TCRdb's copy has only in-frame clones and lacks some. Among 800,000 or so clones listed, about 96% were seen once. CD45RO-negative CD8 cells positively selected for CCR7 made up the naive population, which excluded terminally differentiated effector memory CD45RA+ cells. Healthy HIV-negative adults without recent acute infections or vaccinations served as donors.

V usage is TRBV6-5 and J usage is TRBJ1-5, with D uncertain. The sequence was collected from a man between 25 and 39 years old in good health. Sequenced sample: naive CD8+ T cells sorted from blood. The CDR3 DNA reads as TGTGCCAGCAGTTCTCTAGATAGCAATCAGCCCCAGCATTTT. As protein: CASSSLDSNQPQHF.